The entry below gives a single T cell receptor beta chain sequence along with its context. This CDR3 has 17 residues. The trim removed 2 bases at V and 2 bases at J, leaving 7 bases unmatched. Germline V gene sequence: CDR1 SGHVS, CDR2 FNYEAQ. Each of the donors was a healthy adult who was HIV-negative and had not had a recent acute infection or vaccination. Adult Caucasians living in Nashville, Tennessee made up all of the donors. The sample belongs to a study of shared clonotypes between healthy human individuals. Input per replicate PCR of unsorted PBMC was roughly 320 ng DNA, corresponding to roughly 28,000 T cell genomes. Sequenced by immunoSEQ multiplex PCR; TCRdb stores in-frame clones only, minus some. Among about 490,000 clones listed, 70% to 85% were seen once.

The source of this sequence is a woman aged 40 to 50 in good health. Some clones in this sample may be carry-over from other donors' samples. The V gene is TRBV7-6, the J gene TRBJ2-7; 12 positions match TRBD2. Sequencing input: PBMCs. CDR3 region: CASSLTYPSGRAYEQYF. DNA of the CDR3: TGTGCCAGCAGCTTAACGTACCCTAGCGGGAGGGCCTACGAGCAGTACTTC. Full variable domain (rest looked up from reference TRBV7-6 and TRBJ2-7): GAGVSQSPRYKVTKRGQDVALRCDPISGHVSLYWYRQALGQGPEFLTYFNYEAQQDKSGLPNDRFSAERPEGSISTLTIQRTEQRDSAMYRCASSLTYPSGRAYEQYFGPGTRLTVT.